This T cell receptor (beta chain) was identified during a study of identical twins. This clonotype occurred many times. Its cognate antigen is unknown. General observations from the study: While abundant cord blood beta clonotypes carried fewer insertions, memory repertoires showed no such pattern.

With template switching, a universal primer site was added, and the cDNA carried unique molecular identifiers. TCRdb ran MiXCR on the 5' RACE reads and lists one entry per CDR3 protein. Among 400,000 to 650,000 distinct CDR3 sequences listed, 20% to 25% were seen once. These same data were also listed under a study on T cells expressing NK-cell markers. That paper states: A handful of donors carried dominant NKG2C+ clonotypes that made up roughly 1.0-7.0% of their CD8+ T cells.

This receptor was taken from a woman between 18 and 30 years old in good health. Sequencing was done on a sample of CD4+ T cells sorted from blood.

CDR3 protein: CASSYFVGESQETQYF. DNA for the CDR3: TGTGCCAGCAGTTACTTTGTGGGAGAGAGCCAAGAGACCCAGTACTTC. This chain links TRBV6-5 with TRBJ2-5, with a tentative D call TRBD2 (5 bases). V was pared by 1 base and J by 1 base, with 13 bases between. This CDR3 comprises 16 residues. CDR1 and CDR2 from the germline V gene are MNHEY and SVGAGI.